Described below is a single T cell receptor beta chain sequence and its context. CDR1 is SGHTA and CDR2 is FQGNSA in the germline V gene. The V and J ends lost 8 bases and 1 base respectively, with 14 bases between them. The CDR3 is 14 amino acids. Via MiXCR, TCRdb re-called the 5' RACE reads, giving one row per CDR3 protein. Of more than 600,000 distinct CDR3 sequences in the sample, 15% to 20% were seen once. These data belong to a study of identical twins. These same data were also listed under a study on T cells expressing NK-cell markers. From that paper: There were a handful of donors in whom these clonotypes also led the CD3+CD56-NKG2C+ fraction. HCMV specificity of the expanded NKG2C+ T cell clones stayed unclear.

This clonotype originated in a young woman in good health. Sequenced input: PBMCs. This chain uses TRBV7-2 with TRBJ2-5; D is ambiguous. The CDR3: CASLVGPGQETQYF. DNA for the CDR3: TGTGCCAGCTTGGTAGGGCCCGGCCAAGAGACCCAGTACTTC.